Each of the 8 T cell receptor beta chains below was sequenced from the same sample in a study of early T cells in non-severe SARS-CoV-2 infection. One entry per CDR3 protein, called by TCRdb with MiXCR from the 5' RACE reads. The table includes tens of thousands of distinct CDR3 sequences, 15% detected once. What was sequenced was whole blood. These receptors were obtained from an adult who was a healthcare worker with PCR-confirmed SARS-CoV-2 infection or an uninfected control (not recorded which).

In its sample, this clonotype was seen a few times. The rearrangement links TRBV27 to TRBJ2-3; TRBD2 is a possible D gene (6 bases). Trimming took off 3 bases at V and 4 bases at J, with 14 bases between the two ends. CDR1 is MNHEY and CDR2 is SMNVEV in the germline V gene (reference sequence). CDR3 length: 15 residues. The CDR3 is CASSLFQRESDTQYF. CDR3 coding DNA: TGTGCCAGCAGTTTGTTTCAACGGGAGTCAGATACGCAGTATTTT.

This clonotype has just a few counts. V is TRBV7-9 and J is TRBJ2-1; D is tentatively TRBD1 or TRBD2 (5 bases each). This CDR3 spans 11 amino acids. The V gene's germline CDR1 is SEHNR and CDR2 FQNEAQ (reference sequence). With 5 bases removed from V and 10 bases from J, the gap between germline ends came to 9 bases. The CDR3 here is CASSRRDEQFF. CDR3 in DNA: TGTGCCAGCAGCCGTAGGGACGAGCAGTTCTTC.

This chain links TRBV20-1 with TRBJ2-2, with D possibly TRBD2 on 5 matching bases. Trimming stripped 3 bases from V and 1 base from J, with 12 bases between. This CDR3 comprises 15 residues. Germline CDR1 reads DFQATT; CDR2 reads SNEGSKA (reference sequence). The CDR3 coding sequence is TGCAGTGCTAGCCCCGGGAAGGGGAACACCGGGGAGCTGTTTTTT. Protein product: CSASPGKGNTGELFF.

At least ten counts were recorded for this clonotype. V usage is TRBV18 and J usage is TRBJ2-3, with TRBD2 identical over 8 bases. V shed 6 bases, J shed 2 bases, and the junction held 7 bases outside the gene matches. This CDR3 contains 15 residues. Germline CDR1 and CDR2: KGHSH and LQKENI. The CDR3 sequence is CASSTSGSYTDTQYF. CDR3 nucleotides: TGTGCCAGCTCGACAAGCGGGAGTTACACAGATACGCAGTATTTT.

There are a few counts of this clonotype. The gene calls are TRBV5-1 and TRBJ2-3; 12 bases fit TRBD1. The CDR3 contains 16 residues. The V and J ends lost 3 bases and 3 bases, in that order; junction bases with no gene match: 5. The germline gives CDR1 SGHRS, CDR2 YFSETQ. In DNA form, the CDR3 reads TGCGCCAGCAGCTCGGGGACAGGGGGCACGACAGATACGCAGTATTTT. Translation gives CASSSGTGGTTDTQYF.

This clonotype was seen a few times. The rearrangement uses TRBV20-1 and TRBJ2-1; 16 positions match TRBD2. The CDR3 is made up of 14 amino acids. Unmatched junction bases numbered 6, after V lost 6 bases and J lost 10 bases. Germline V gene sequence: CDR1 DFQATT, CDR2 SNEGSKA (reference sequence). The CDR3 nucleotides read TGCAGTGCGGGACTAGCGGGAGGGCATGTCGAGCAGTTCTTC. Translation gives CSAGLAGGHVEQFF.

There are a few counts of this clonotype. The chain links TRBV10-2 to TRBJ2-7, with D hard to call. The V and J ends lost 4 bases and 3 bases respectively, with 10 bases between them. Germline V gives CDR1 WSHSY, CDR2 SAAADI. The CDR3 covers 13 residues. DNA for the CDR3: TGCGCCAGCAGTGGCCCCCGGCTCTACGAGCAGTACTTC. It encodes CASSGPRLYEQYF.

This clonotype was observed once. V usage is TRBV5-6 and J usage is TRBJ2-7; 14 bases map to TRBD2. Losses at the gene ends were 4 bases for V and 4 bases for J; bases not matched to a gene: 7. The CDR3 has 16 amino acids. Germline V gene lookup returns CDR1 SGHDT and CDR2 YYEEEE. In nucleotides, the CDR3 is TGTGCCAGCAGCAGAGGGACTAGCGGGAGCTATTACGAGCAGTACTTC. Its protein product is CASSRGTSGSYYEQYF.